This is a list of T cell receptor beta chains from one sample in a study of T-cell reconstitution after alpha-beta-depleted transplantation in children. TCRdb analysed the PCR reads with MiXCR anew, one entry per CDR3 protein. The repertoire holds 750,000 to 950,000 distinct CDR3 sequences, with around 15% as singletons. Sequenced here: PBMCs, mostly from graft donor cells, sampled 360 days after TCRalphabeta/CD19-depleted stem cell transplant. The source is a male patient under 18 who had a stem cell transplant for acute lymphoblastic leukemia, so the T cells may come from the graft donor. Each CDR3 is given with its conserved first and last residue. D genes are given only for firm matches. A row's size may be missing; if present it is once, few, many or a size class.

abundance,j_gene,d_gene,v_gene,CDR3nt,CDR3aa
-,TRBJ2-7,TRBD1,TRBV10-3,TGTGCCATCAATCTGCCTCCCCTTGGACAGGGGGCTAACGAGCAGTACTTC,CAINLPPLGQGANEQYF
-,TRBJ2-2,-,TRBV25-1,TGTGCCAGCAGCGACCGCTATAGGTCCGGGGAGCTGTTTTTT,CASSDRYRSGELFF
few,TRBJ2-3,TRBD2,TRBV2,TGTGCCAGCAGTAACTACCTTAGCGGGAGGGTGGCAGATACGCAGTATTTT,CASSNYLSGRVADTQYF
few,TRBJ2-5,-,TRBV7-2,TGTGCCAGCAGCTTCGGGGGGCGCGTGGGGGAGACCCAGTACTTC,CASSFGGRVGETQYF
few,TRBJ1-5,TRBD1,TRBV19,TGTGCCAGTAGTATGCCGACAGGGGCGGGTAGCAATCAGCCCCAGCATTTT,CASSMPTGAGSNQPQHF
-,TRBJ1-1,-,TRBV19,TGTGCCAGTAGTATCCGAGGAAGGAGGTCTGAAGCTTTCTTT,CASSIRGRRSEAFF
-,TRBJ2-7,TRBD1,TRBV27,TGTGCCAGCAGTCCGAGACAGGGATTATCTACCTACGAGCAGTACTTC,CASSPRQGLSTYEQYF
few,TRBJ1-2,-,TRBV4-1,TGCGCCAGCAGCCAAGATCTCTGGGGAAACTATGGCTACACCTTC,CASSQDLWGNYGYTF
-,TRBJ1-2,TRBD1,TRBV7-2,TGTGCCAGCAGCTTAGCTCTAGGGACAGAAGCTTACTATGGCTACACCTTC,CASSLALGTEAYYGYTF
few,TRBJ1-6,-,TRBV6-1,TGTGCCAGCAGCACAGGGTTTAATTCACCCCTCCACTTT,CASSTGFNSPLHF
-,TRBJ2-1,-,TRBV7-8,TGTGCCAGCAGCTTCCACTGGGTGCAGTTCTTC,CASSFHWVQFF
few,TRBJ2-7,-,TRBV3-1,TGTGCCAGCAGCCCCCGGGCAGGGGACTACGAGCAGTACTTC,CASSPRAGDYEQYF
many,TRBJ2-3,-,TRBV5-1,TGCGCCAGCTTCGCGGGCCGAACCAAAGATACGCAGTATTTT,CASFAGRTKDTQYF
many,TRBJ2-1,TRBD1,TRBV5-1,TGCGCCAGCAGCTTGGTGGCAGGGGGCAATGAGCAGTTCTTC,CASSLVAGGNEQFF
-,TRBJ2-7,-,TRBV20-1,TGCAGTGCTAGAGGGACCGAAACCCAATCCGAGCAGTACTTC,CSARGTETQSEQYF
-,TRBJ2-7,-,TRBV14,TGTGCCAGCAGCCAAGAGCTACGCCTGGATTTTAGGTACTTC,CASSQELRLDFRYF
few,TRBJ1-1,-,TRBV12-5,TGTGCTAGTGGTTCGGGCGAGAACACTGAAGCTTTCTTT,CASGSGENTEAFF
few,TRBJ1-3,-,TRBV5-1,TGCGCCAGCAGCCCGGGGAATCCTGCTGGAAACACCATATATTTT,CASSPGNPAGNTIYF
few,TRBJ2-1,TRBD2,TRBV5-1,TGCGCCAGCAGCTCCACATCTAGCGGGAGTAGTATCTTC,CASSSTSSGSSIF
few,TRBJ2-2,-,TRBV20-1,TGCAGTGCTAGATCTCCCGGGATAGGGACCGGGGAGCTGTTTTTT,CSARSPGIGTGELFF
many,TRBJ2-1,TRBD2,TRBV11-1,TGTGCCAGCAGCATGGTCCCGGGACTAGCGGGAGGAGTATGGAATGAGCAGTTCTTC,CASSMVPGLAGGVWNEQFF
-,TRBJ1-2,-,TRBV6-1,TGTGCCAGCAGTGGGTTGGGATCCAAGGGGGGCTACACCTTC,CASSGLGSKGGYTF
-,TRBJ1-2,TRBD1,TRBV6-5,TGTGCCAGCAGTTACGGGACAGGGGATGCCTATGGCTACACCTTC,CASSYGTGDAYGYTF
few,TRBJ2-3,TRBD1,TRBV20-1,TGCAGTGCCCCGGCAGGGGGCGTCTCAGATACGCAGTATTTT,CSAPAGGVSDTQYF
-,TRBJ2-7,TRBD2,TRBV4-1,TGCGCCAGCAGCCAAGAAACCGGGACTAGCGTTGCCTACGAGCAGTACTTC,CASSQETGTSVAYEQYF
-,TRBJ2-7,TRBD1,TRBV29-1,TGCAGCGCGACAGGGGCGGACGAGCAGTACTTC,CSATGADEQYF
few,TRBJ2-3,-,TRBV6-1,TGTGCCAGCAGCCTCGGGACACCGGGACCAGATACGCAGTATTTT,CASSLGTPGPDTQYF
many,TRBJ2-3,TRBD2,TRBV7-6,TGTGCCAGCAGCCCCCGAGGCGAGGGAGGGGATACGCAGTATTTT,CASSPRGEGGDTQYF
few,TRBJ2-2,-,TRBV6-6,TGTGCCAGCAGTTACGATCCCGGGGAGCTGTTTTTT,CASSYDPGELFF
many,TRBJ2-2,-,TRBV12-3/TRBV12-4,TGTGCCAGCAGTTTTAATACCCGCCGGACCGGGGAGCTGTTTTTT,CASSFNTRRTGELFF
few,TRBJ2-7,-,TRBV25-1,TGTGCCAGCAGTGGGCGGGACGGCTCCTACGAGCAGTACTTC,CASSGRDGSYEQYF
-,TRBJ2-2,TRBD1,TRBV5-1,TGCGCCAGCAGCCCGCGAAGGACGACAGGGGGCGGGGAGCTGTTTTTT,CASSPRRTTGGGELFF
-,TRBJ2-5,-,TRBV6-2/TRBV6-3,TGTGCCAGCAGTTCCCCCGAGGGGACCCAGTACTTC,CASSSPEGTQYF
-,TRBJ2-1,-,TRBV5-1,TGCGCCAGCAGCTTTATACAGGGCAATGAGCAGTTCTTC,CASSFIQGNEQFF
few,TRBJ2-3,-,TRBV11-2,TGTGCCAGCAGCTTAGTTCTGCGGAGCACAGATACGCAGTATTTT,CASSLVLRSTDTQYF
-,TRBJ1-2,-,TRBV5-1,TGCGCCAGCAGCTTGGGGACTATAGACATCACTAACTATGGCTACACCTTC,CASSLGTIDITNYGYTF